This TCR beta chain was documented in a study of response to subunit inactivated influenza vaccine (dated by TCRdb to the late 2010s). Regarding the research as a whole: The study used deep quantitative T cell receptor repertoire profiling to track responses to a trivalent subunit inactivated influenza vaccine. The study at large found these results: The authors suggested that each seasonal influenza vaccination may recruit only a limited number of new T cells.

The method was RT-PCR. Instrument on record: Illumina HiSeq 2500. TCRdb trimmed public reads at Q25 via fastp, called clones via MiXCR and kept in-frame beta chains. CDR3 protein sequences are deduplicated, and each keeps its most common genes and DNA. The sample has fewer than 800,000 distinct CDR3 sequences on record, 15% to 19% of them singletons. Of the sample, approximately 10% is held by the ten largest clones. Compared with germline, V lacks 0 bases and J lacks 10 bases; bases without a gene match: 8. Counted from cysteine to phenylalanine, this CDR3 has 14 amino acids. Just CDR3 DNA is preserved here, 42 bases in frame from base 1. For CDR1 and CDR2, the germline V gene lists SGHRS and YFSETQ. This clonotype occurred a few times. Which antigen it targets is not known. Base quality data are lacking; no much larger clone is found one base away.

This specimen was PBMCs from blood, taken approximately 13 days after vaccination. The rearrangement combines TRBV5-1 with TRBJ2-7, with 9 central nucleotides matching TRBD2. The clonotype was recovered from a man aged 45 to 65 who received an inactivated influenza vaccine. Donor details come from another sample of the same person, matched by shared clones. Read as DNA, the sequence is TGCGCCAGCAGCTTGGCGGTTAGCGGGAGAGTTCAGTACTTC. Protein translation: CASSLAVSGRVQYF. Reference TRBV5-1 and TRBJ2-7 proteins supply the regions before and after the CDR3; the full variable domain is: KAGVTQTPRYLIKTRGQQVTLSCSPISGHRSVSWYQQTPGQGLQFLFEYFSETQRNKGNFPGRFSGRQFSNSRSEMNVSTLELGDSALYLCASSLAVSGRVQYFGPGTRLTVT.